This TCR beta chain was captured by sequencing in a study of T cell responses to AZD1222 COVID-19 vaccine. Study conclusions and caveats: Among the donors, most were white British and more were female, and clonal diversity was possibly underestimated.

The CDR3 contains 13 residues. Looked up from germline, CDR1 is MNHEY and CDR2 is SVGAGI. Trimming left V 6 bases short and J 1 base short, with 9 bases between. TCRdb's copy holds only in-frame clones and misses some; the assay was immunoSEQ multiplex PCR. Among 140,000 to 150,000 clones listed, 85% to 95% were seen once. To note about this clone: Its matching antigen is unknown.

J is TRBJ1-1 and V is TRBV6-5; maybe TRBD1 (6 bases). This clonotype originated in an adult who had recovered from COVID-19. The input for sequencing was peripheral blood, taken after recovery from COVID-19. The CDR3 sequence is CASRGHPNTEAFF. The CDR3 nucleotides are TGTGCCAGCAGGGGACACCCGAACACTGAAGCTTTCTTT.